A single sample is the source of the 4 T cell receptor beta chains below, sequenced in a study of blood T cells in healthy people across ages. For the second PCR, which ran for about 6 to 11 cycles, a sample-barcoded 5' primer and a J-beta primer mix were used. TCRdb processed the 5' RACE reads anew with MiXCR; each CDR3 protein has one entry. The table shows 700,000 or so distinct CDR3 sequences, with approximately 40% occurring only once. Sequencing was done on a sample of blood. These receptors were obtained from a man older than 75 in good health.

The V call is TRBV5-1, the J call TRBJ2-5, with 14 bases that match TRBD2. The J call may be mistaken, given a closer DNA end match to TRBJ2-7. Germline CDR1 reads SGHRS; CDR2 reads YFSETQ. The length of the CDR3 is 16 residues. The CDR3 region is CASSLRLAGGPVEQYF. The CDR3 nucleotides read TGCGCCAGCAGCTTGAGACTAGCGGGGGGGCCGGTCGAGCAGTACTTC.

V gene TRBV20-1 combines with J gene TRBJ2-5; D call uncertain. This CDR3 is 11 amino acids long. V was trimmed by 7 bases and J by 4 bases, leaving 10 bases between them. Germline loops: CDR1 DFQATT, CDR2 SNEGSKA (reference sequence). For the CDR3, the DNA is TGCAGTGTGGGTAACTCAGAGACCCAGTACTTC. Translating it yields CSVGNSETQYF.

The chain carries TRBV4-1 and TRBJ2-7, with 9 nucleotides matching TRBD2. V shed 1 base, J shed 1 base, and the junction held 5 bases outside the gene matches. The germline gives CDR1 MGHRA, CDR2 YSYEKL. The CDR3 is made up of 16 amino acids. The DNA of the CDR3 is TGCGCCAGCAGCCAAGTTAAGCGGGGGGTTTCCTACGAGCAGTACTTC. Its translation is CASSQVKRGVSYEQYF.

The chain carries TRBV10-3 and TRBJ1-5; D remains ambiguous. In germline, CDR1 is ENHRY, CDR2 SYGVKD. Trimming took off 4 bases at V and 4 bases at J, with 5 bases between the two ends. The CDR3 is 12 amino acids. The CDR3 DNA reads as TGTGCCATCAGTGCGGGTAATCAGCCCCAGCATTTT. This gives the protein CAISAGNQPQHF.